The entry below describes one T cell receptor (beta chain). Other DNA variants within this sample encode the same CDR3. This specimen belongs to a study of shared clonotypes between healthy human individuals. The method was immunoSEQ multiplex PCR; TCRdb's version includes in-frame clones alone and lacks a portion of them. Here the sample spans fewer than 3 million clones, 85% to 95% being singletons. CDR3 length equals 13 residues. Trimming left V 0 bases short and J 2 bases short, with 4 bases between. In germline, CDR1 is SGDLS, CDR2 YYNGEE. The source of this sequence is a man in his late teens or twenties in good health. Some clones in this sample may be carry-over from other donors' samples. This chain uses TRBV9 with TRBJ2-3; D call uncertain. Sequences were obtained from naive CD4+ T cells from PBMCs. Documented subset: CD45RA+ positively selected. CDR3 region: CASSVGYTDTQYF. The DNA of the CDR3 is TGTGCCAGCAGCGTAGGGTACACAGATACGCAGTATTTT.